A single T cell receptor (beta chain) is shown here with its context. Its target is unknown. Authors of the study amplified TCR beta CDR3 regions from RNA transcripts. The HTBI primer set served for first-round RT-PCR of the TCR CDR3. MiXCR was run by TCRdb on the multiplex PCR reads, yielding one entry per CDR3 protein. This table holds 610,000 or so distinct CDR3 sequences, under 60% found once. The data stem from a study of T cells in Graves' hyperthyroidism and ophthalmopathy. Newly diagnosed hyperthyroidism patients aged 18 to 65 years had disease lasting under 2 months. The CDR3 has 17 residues. Germline values: CDR1 DFQATT, CDR2 SNEGSKA (reference sequence). V gave up 6 bases and J gave up 2 bases; unmatched junction bases: 17. Findings and limits, study-wide: Progression to ophthalmopathy was predicted a median of roughly seven months early. The blood repertoire included most of the expanded thyroid clonotypes above 0.001.

This chain uses TRBV20-1 with TRBJ2-3, with 7 nucleotides matching TRBD2. This receptor was obtained from a young woman with Graves' hyperthyroidism. What was sequenced was peripheral blood or thyroid tissue (not recorded which). The CDR3: CSALPPGGSIFTDTQYF. CDR3 coding DNA: TGCAGTGCGCTACCCCCCGGGGGGTCTATTTTCACAGATACGCAGTATTTT.